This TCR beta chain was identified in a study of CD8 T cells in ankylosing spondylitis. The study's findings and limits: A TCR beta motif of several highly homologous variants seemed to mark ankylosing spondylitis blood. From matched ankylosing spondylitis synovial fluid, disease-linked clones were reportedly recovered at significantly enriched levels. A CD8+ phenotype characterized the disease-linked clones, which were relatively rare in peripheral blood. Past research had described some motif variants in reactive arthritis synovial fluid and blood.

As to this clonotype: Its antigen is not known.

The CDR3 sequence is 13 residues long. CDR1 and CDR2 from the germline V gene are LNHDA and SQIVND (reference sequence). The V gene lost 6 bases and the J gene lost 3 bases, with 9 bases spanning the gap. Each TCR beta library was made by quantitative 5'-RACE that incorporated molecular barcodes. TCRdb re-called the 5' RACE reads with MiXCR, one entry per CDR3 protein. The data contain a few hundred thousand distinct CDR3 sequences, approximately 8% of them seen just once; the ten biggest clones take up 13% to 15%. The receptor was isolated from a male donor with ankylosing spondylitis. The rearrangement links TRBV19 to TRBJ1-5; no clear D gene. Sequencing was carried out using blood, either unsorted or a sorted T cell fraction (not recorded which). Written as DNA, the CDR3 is TGTGCCAGTAGATGGACGAACAATCAGCCCCAGCATTTT. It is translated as CASRWTNNQPQHF.